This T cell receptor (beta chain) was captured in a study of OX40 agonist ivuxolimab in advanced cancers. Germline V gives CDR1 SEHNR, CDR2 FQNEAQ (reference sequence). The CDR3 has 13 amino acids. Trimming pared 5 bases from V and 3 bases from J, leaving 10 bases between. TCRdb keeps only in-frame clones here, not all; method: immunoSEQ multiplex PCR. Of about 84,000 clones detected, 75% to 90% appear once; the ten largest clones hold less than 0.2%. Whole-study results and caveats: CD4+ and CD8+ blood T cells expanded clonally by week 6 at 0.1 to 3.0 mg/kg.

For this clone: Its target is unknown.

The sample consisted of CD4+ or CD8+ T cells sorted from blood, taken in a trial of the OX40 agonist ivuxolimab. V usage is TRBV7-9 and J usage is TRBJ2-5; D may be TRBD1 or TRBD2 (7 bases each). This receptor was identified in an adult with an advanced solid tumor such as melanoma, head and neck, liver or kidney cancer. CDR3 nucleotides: TGTGCCAGCAGCAGCGGGACAGAAGAGACCCAGTACTTC. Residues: CASSSGTEETQYF.